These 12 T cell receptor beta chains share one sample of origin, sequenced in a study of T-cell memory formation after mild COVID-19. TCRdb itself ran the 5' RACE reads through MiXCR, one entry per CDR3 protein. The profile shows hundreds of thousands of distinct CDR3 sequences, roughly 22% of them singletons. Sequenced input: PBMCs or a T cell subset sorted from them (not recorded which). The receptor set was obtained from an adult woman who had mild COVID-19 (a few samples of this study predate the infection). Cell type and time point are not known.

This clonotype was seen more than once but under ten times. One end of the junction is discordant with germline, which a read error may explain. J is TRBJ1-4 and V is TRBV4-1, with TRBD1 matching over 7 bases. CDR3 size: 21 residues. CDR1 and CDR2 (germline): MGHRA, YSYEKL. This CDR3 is CASRQGHLRDRIHEPNEKLFF. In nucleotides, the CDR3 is TGCGCCAGCAGGCAAGGACACCTTCGGGACAGAATCCACGAACCAAATGAAAAACTGTTTTTT.

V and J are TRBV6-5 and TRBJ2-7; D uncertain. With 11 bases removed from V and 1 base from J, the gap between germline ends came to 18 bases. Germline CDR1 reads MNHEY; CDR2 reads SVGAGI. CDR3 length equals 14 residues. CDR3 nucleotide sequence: TGTGCCGTGAGGACCGGCGGAAGATCCTACGAGCAGTACTTC. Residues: CAVRTGGRSYEQYF.

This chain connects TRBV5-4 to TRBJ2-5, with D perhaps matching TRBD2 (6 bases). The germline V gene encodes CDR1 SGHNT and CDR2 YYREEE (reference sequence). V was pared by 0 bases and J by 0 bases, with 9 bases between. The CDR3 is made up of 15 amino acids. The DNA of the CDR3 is TGTGCCAGCAGCTTGGGAGGAGGGGACCAAGAGACCCAGTACTTC. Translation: CASSLGGGDQETQYF.

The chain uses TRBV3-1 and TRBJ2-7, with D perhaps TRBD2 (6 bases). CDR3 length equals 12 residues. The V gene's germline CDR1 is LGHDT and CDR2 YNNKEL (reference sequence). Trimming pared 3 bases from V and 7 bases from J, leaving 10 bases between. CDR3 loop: CASSHFGGEQYF. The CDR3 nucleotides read TGTGCCAGCAGCCATTTCGGAGGGGAGCAGTACTTC.

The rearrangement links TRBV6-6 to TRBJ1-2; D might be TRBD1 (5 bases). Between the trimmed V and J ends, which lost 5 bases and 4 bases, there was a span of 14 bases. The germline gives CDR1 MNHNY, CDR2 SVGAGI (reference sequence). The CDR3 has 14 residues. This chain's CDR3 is CASSPHWGGYGYTF. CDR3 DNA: TGTGCCAGCAGTCCACATTGGGGGGGCTATGGCTACACCTTC.

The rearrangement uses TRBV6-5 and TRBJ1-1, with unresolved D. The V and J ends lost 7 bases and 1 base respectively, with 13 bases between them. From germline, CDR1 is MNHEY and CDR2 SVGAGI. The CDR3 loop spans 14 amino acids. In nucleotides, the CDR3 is TGTGCCAGCACAGTTATCAAGGGGAACACTGAAGCTTTCTTT. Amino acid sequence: CASTVIKGNTEAFF.

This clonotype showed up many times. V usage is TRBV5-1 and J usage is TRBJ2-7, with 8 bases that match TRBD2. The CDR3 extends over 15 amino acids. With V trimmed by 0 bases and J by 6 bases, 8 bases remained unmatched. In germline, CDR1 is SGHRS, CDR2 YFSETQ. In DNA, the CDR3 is TGCGCCAGCAGCTTGGTTACAGCGGGAGTATCCGAGCAGTACTTC. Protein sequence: CASSLVTAGVSEQYF. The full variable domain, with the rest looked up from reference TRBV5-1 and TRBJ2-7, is KAGVTQTPRYLIKTRGQQVTLSCSPISGHRSVSWYQQTPGQGLQFLFEYFSETQRNKGNFPGRFSGRQFSNSRSEMNVSTLELGDSALYLCASSLVTAGVSEQYFGPGTRLTVT.

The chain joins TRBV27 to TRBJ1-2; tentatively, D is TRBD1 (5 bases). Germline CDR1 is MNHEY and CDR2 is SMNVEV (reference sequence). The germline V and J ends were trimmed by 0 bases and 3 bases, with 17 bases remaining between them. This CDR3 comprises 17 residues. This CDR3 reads CASSLSDRAADDYGYTF. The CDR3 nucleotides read TGTGCCAGCAGTTTATCTGACAGAGCAGCCGATGACTATGGCTACACCTTC.

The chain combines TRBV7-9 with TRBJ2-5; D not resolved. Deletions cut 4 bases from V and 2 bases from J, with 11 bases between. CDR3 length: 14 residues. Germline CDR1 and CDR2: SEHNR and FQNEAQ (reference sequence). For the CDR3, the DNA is TGTGCCAGCAGCTACTGGGCTTTACAAGAGACCCAGTACTTC. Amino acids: CASSYWALQETQYF. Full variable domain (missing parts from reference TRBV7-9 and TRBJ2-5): DTGVSQNPRHKITKRGQNVTFRCDPISEHNRLYWYRQTLGQGPEFLTYFQNEAQLEKSRLLSDRFSAERPKGSFSTLEIQRTEQGDSAMYLCASSYWALQETQYFGPGTRLLVL.

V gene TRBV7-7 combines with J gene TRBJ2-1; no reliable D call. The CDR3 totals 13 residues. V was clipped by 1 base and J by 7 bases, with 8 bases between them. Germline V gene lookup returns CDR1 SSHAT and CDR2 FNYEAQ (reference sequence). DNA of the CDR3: TGTGCCAGCAGCTTAGTGGCTTGGAATGAGCAGTTCTTC. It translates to CASSLVAWNEQFF.

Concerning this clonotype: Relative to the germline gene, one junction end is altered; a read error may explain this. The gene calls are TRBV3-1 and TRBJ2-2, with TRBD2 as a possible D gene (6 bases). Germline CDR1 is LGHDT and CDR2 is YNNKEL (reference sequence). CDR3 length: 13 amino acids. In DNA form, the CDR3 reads TGTTCCAGCGGGCGAGGTGGCACCGGGGAGCTGTTTTTT. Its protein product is CSSGRGGTGELFF.

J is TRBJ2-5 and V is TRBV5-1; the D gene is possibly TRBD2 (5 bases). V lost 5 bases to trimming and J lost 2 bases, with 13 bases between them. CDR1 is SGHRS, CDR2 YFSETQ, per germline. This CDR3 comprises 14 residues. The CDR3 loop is CASSRAGQQETQYF. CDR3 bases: TGCGCCAGCAGTCGGGCGGGTCAACAAGAGACCCAGTACTTC.